This TCR beta chain was sequenced during a study of blood T cell repertoires in COVID-19. On the study more broadly: PBMCs, B-cell-depleted T cells, or T cells were the source of the cDNA or gDNA that made up the material.

Germline V gene data show CDR1 as SGDLS and CDR2 as YYNGEE. V was clipped by 3 bases and J by 1 base, with 9 bases between them. The CDR3 has 14 amino acids. The protocol was immunoSEQ multiplex PCR, while the TCRdb copy is restricted to in-frame clones and leaves out a portion. The sample gives some 190,000 clones, 82% of which show up once; roughly 8% is in the top ten. The receptor's source is a woman aged 55-70 years with COVID-19, enrolled during active disease. This chain joins TRBV9 and TRBJ2-3; D is unclear. Sequencing was done on a sample of peripheral blood. The CDR3 sequence: CASSARSGTDTQYF. CDR3 DNA: TGTGCCAGCAGCGCCCGGTCCGGCACAGATACGCAGTATTTT.